This record covers a single T cell receptor (beta chain). This clone was seen once. Its specific antigen is unknown. Germline and junction disagree at one end, which may indicate a read error. TCRbeta CDR3 regions were amplified from genomic DNA using the immunoSEQ Assay, a bias-controlled multiplex PCR. In the paper's pipeline: The number of nucleated cells in each sample was estimated from the amplification of reference gene primers within the assay. To quantify the absolute abundance of each unique TCRbeta CDR3 rearrangement, sequence reads were collapsed and filtered. Productive Simpson clonality was computed per sample as the square root of Simpson's diversity index over productive rearrangements. Sourced from immuneACCESS, this table was stored by TCRdb with only in-frame sequences that have V and J called. A share of the clones is absent; for the studies checked, an unresolved V gene accounts for under half, and the remainder has no known explanation. V, J and clone size are taken as reported in that table, and D and trimming were inferred from the DNA itself. The sample table contains about 65,000 clones; only one count was recorded for approximately 78% of them. The ten largest clones represent more than 12% of the sample.

Each collaborating institution followed its own protocols to collect whole blood in K2EDTA tubes. Collaborator samples were shipped for TCRbeta analysis as frozen whole blood, isolated PBMCs, or DNA extracted from either sample type. The source of the sample is a study of blood T cell repertoires in COVID-19 (dated by TCRdb to the early 2020s). About the study as a whole: The collaborator samples originated in the United States, Italy and Spain and spanned the acute and convalescent phases of COVID-19. The material from the prospective study consisted of cDNA or gDNA derived from T cells, B-cell-depleted T cells, or PBMCs. Subjects who had been exposed to COVID-19, were actively infected with it, or had recovered from it provided the deeply sampled blood TCRbeta repertoires that made up the dataset. A freely available public database, intended as a resource for researchers studying the immune response to SARS-CoV-2, is where the repertoires were released. The samples were drawn from two sources: the first 160 participants of the ongoing ImmuneRACE study, and some 1,300 subjects contributed by 6 global collaborators. Nearly every sample came with metadata listing a de-identified subject ID, COVID-19 status, age in years and sex. Where available, HLA class I and class II types were obtained from metadata supplied by the sample provider rather than from assay-based typing. The research as a whole found: The quantity of clinical and demographic metadata differed by source and by participant and was supplied without curation.

The CDR3, cysteine through phenylalanine, is 13 amino acids long. CDR3 DNA only is kept here, 39 bases in frame from base 1. According to the germline V gene, CDR1 reads SGHVS and CDR2 reads FQNEAQ. The sequence links TRBV7-8 to TRBJ1-1, with TRBD1 as a weak D call on 5 bases. This sequence originates from a man older than 75 with acute or convalescent COVID-19. The material sequenced was peripheral blood. At the DNA level, the sequence is TGTGCCAGCAGGCCCTCAGGGAACCCTGAAGCTTTCTTT. Its protein reads: CASRPSGNPEAFF.